The 6 T cell receptor beta chains below were found in one sample sequenced in a study of blood T cells in healthy people across ages. Through a sample-barcoded 5' primer and a J-beta primer mix, a second PCR was run for 7 to 11 cycles. TCRdb analysed the 5' RACE reads with MiXCR anew, one entry per CDR3 protein. The table includes roughly 800,000 distinct CDR3 sequences, 30% to 45% detected once. Sequencing was performed on blood. The origin of the receptors is a man in his late teens or twenties in good health.

Comments on this clonotype: Possible read error: a much larger clone is one base away. J is TRBJ2-5 and V is TRBV10-3; D ambiguous. The V gene lost 0 bases and the J gene lost 4 bases, with 9 bases spanning the gap. The germline V gene encodes CDR1 ENHRY and CDR2 SYGVKD. The CDR3 is 14 amino acids. The CDR3 spells CAISESLGGETQYF. As DNA, the CDR3 is TGTGCCATCAGTGAGTCGTTAGGTGGAGAGACCCAGTACTTC.

This clonotype was seen only a few times. The chain is built from TRBV12-3 or TRBV12-4 and TRBJ1-5; maybe TRBD1 (6 bases). CDR3 length: 13 amino acids. Trimming pared 2 bases from V and 8 bases from J, leaving 10 bases between. The CDR3 DNA reads as TGTGCCAGCAGTTTAAGGGGGTTTGAGCCCCAGCATTTT. Encoded protein: CASSLRGFEPQHF.

This chain uses TRBV6-5 with TRBJ1-2; D is possibly TRBD1 (5 bases). Looked up from germline, CDR1 is MNHEY and CDR2 is SVGAGI. V was trimmed by 6 bases and J by 7 bases, leaving 15 bases between them. CDR3 length: 13 residues. CDR3 residues: CASSAALGGGYTF. CDR3 nucleotides: TGTGCCAGCAGCGCCGCTTTGGGGGGTGGCTACACCTTC.

This clonotype is a singleton in its sample. The J gene is TRBJ2-1, the V gene TRBV4-3; 7 bases are shared with TRBD1. Near its end, the DNA agrees better with TRBJ2-7, so the J call may be wrong. CDR3 length equals 16 residues. CDR1 is LGHNA, CDR2 YSLEER, per germline. The CDR3 sequence is CASSLETGQLYNEQYF. For the CDR3, the DNA is TGCGCCAGCAGCTTGGAGACGGGACAGCTCTACAATGAGCAGTACTTC.

The CDR3 protein is CASSSNDSPYGYTF. The CDR3 DNA follows: TGCGCCAGCAGCTCCAACGACAGCCCCTATGGCTACACCTTC. V is TRBV5-1 and J is TRBJ1-2, with a tentative D call TRBD1 (5 bases). In germline, CDR1 is SGHRS, CDR2 YFSETQ. V lost 3 bases and J 4 bases, leaving 13 bases between the germline ends. This CDR3 comprises 14 residues.

There are many counts of this clonotype. The V call is TRBV20-1, the J call TRBJ1-5; possible D gene TRBD1, 6 bases. The germline CDR1 and CDR2 sequences are DFQATT and SNEGSKA (reference sequence). The CDR3 extends over 14 amino acids. V shed 3 bases and J shed 6 bases, with 15 bases lying between them. CDR3 sequence reads: CSASSPGGGQPQHF. The CDR3 nucleotides read TGCAGTGCTAGTAGCCCCGGGGGCGGTCAGCCCCAGCATTTT.